What follows are 15 T cell receptor beta chains derived from one specimen sequenced in a study of blood T cell repertoires in COVID-19. Sequencing was performed with immunoSEQ multiplex PCR; in TCRdb, only in-frame clones are kept and a portion is missing. This sample has about 260,000 clones, with over 80% found just once. Sequenced material: peripheral blood. These receptors were taken from a woman aged 40-49 years who had recovered from COVID-19.

The chain links TRBV5-6 to TRBJ2-5; D unresolved. Between the trimmed V and J ends, which lost 4 bases and 0 bases, there was a span of 7 bases. Per the germline V gene, CDR1 is SGHDT and CDR2 is YYEEEE. The CDR3 has 13 amino acids. This chain's CDR3 is CASSRVYQETQYF. DNA for the CDR3: TGTGCCAGCAGCCGGGTGTACCAAGAGACCCAGTACTTC. The whole variable domain, filled in from reference TRBV5-6 and TRBJ2-5, reads DAGVTQSPTHLIKTRGQQVTLRCSPKSGHDTVSWYQQALGQGPQFIFQYYEEEERQRGNFPDRFSGHQFPNYSSELNVNALLLGDSALYLCASSRVYQETQYFGPGTRLLVL.

CDR3 amino acids: CASSLLAASYEQYF. The CDR3 DNA reads as TGTGCCAGCAGCTTATTAGCGGCCTCCTACGAGCAGTACTTC. The chain carries TRBV7-2 and TRBJ2-7; D perhaps matches TRBD2 (6 bases). The germline gives CDR1 SGHTA, CDR2 FQGNSA. CDR3 size: 14 residues. Trimming removed 2 bases from V and 0 bases from J, with 8 bases in between. Looking up the rest from reference TRBV7-2 and TRBJ2-7 gives the full variable domain: GAGVSQSPSNKVTEKGKDVELRCDPISGHTALYWYRQSLGQGLEFLIYFQGNSAPDKSGLPSDRFSAERTGGSVSTLTIQRTQQEDSAVYLCASSLLAASYEQYFGPGTRLTVT.

V usage is TRBV29-1 and J usage is TRBJ2-2; no reliable D call. The CDR3 has 14 amino acids. Per germline, CDR1 SQVTM and CDR2 ANQGSEA. The V gene lost 5 bases and the J gene lost 0 bases, with 10 bases spanning the gap. DNA of the CDR3: TGCAGCGTTCAGCCAGCGACGAACACCGGGGAGCTGTTTTTT. This gives the protein CSVQPATNTGELFF.

Of note for this clone: An end of the junction differs from the germline gene, which may be a read error. The chain uses TRBV5-1 and TRBJ2-1; D is perhaps TRBD1 or TRBD2 (6 bases each). The length of the CDR3 is 14 residues. Looked up from germline, CDR1 is SGHRS and CDR2 is YFSETQ. In DNA form, the CDR3 reads TGCGCCAGCAGTTTGGGGGCCGGGAGCGGTGAGCAGTTCTTC. Translation gives CASSLGAGSGEQFF.

This chain uses TRBV7-2 with TRBJ1-2; perhaps TRBD1 as D (5 bases). The germline V and J ends were trimmed by 5 bases and 0 bases, with 13 bases remaining between them. Germline V gene data show CDR1 as SGHTA and CDR2 as FQGNSA. CDR3 length: 15 residues. CDR3 bases: TGTGCCAGCAGCCTCCGGACGGGGGCTAACTATGGCTACACCTTC. Translating it yields CASSLRTGANYGYTF.

The V and J genes are TRBV10-3 and TRBJ2-7; 7 nucleotides line up with TRBD1. Germline values: CDR1 ENHRY, CDR2 SYGVKD. V dropped 3 bases and J dropped 3; count of bases not matched to a gene: 2. This CDR3 is built from 13 residues. CDR3 in amino acids: CAISDWDSYEQYF. The DNA for the CDR3 is TGTGCCATCAGTGACTGGGACAGCTACGAGCAGTACTTC.

The CDR3, as DNA: TGTGCCAGCAGTTGGGACAGATACAATGAGCAGTTCTTC. Translated, it gives CASSWDRYNEQFF. The rearrangement links TRBV6-5 to TRBJ2-1, with 7 bases identical to TRBD1. V lost 4 bases and J lost 4; bases outside the gene matches: 1. CDR1 is MNHEY, CDR2 SVGAGI, per germline. The CDR3 runs to 13 residues.

The chain recombines TRBV29-1 with TRBJ1-2, with D possibly matching TRBD1 (5 bases). The CDR3 has 17 residues. Germline CDR1 SQVTM, CDR2 ANQGSEA. Trimming left V 4 bases short and J 4 bases short, with 25 bases between. CDR3 residues: CSVAAWMQGPSRYGYTF. In nucleotides, the CDR3 is TGCAGCGTTGCTGCGTGGATGCAGGGTCCCTCGCGCTATGGCTACACCTTC.

The V gene is TRBV5-5, the J gene TRBJ1-4; perhaps TRBD1 as D (5 bases). This CDR3 contains 15 residues. Germline CDR1 SGHKS, CDR2 YYEKEE (reference sequence). V gave up 0 bases and J gave up 3 bases, with 9 bases separating them. Here the CDR3 reads CASSLGTGANEKLFF. CDR3 DNA sequence: TGTGCCAGCAGCTTGGGTACGGGGGCTAATGAAAAACTGTTTTTT.

The V and J genes are TRBV11-2 and TRBJ2-7, with 7 positions matching TRBD1. The CDR3 contains 15 residues. After removal of 4 bases from V and 0 bases from J, the junction contained 6 bases not matched to a gene. Germline V gives CDR1 SGHAT, CDR2 FQNNGV. CDR3 nucleotide sequence: TGTGCCAGCAGCTCGCAAGGGGGCAGCTCCTACGAGCAGTACTTC. It yields the protein CASSSQGGSSYEQYF.

This chain joins TRBV7-9 and TRBJ2-1, with TRBD2 matching 9 bases. V shed 5 bases and J 4 bases; nucleotides not matched to a gene: 9. The germline gives CDR1 SEHNR, CDR2 FQNEAQ (reference sequence). This CDR3 spans 16 amino acids. CDR3 amino acids: CASSLKPGLAYNEQFF. The CDR3 nucleotides are TGTGCCAGCAGCCTTAAACCGGGACTAGCATACAATGAGCAGTTCTTC.

The rearrangement joins TRBV19 to TRBJ1-4; D may be TRBD1 (6 bases). Per germline, CDR1 LNHDA and CDR2 SQIVND (reference sequence). The length of the CDR3 is 19 residues. Deletions cut 4 bases from V and 0 bases from J, with 21 bases between. CDR3 bases: TGTGCCAGTAGTAGCGACAGGTCTAACCTCCTTGCAACTAATGAAAAACTGTTTTTT. It codes for CASSSDRSNLLATNEKLFF.

The chain employs TRBV7-2 and TRBJ1-5, with D possibly matching TRBD1 (5 bases). The V end lost 1 base, the J end lost 1 base, and 14 bases lay between the germline ends. Germline CDR1 is SGHTA and CDR2 is FQGNSA. CDR3 size: 17 residues. The CDR3 sequence is CASSLVAGDESNQPQHF. In nucleotides, the CDR3 is TGTGCCAGCAGCTTAGTTGCGGGGGACGAGAGCAATCAGCCCCAGCATTTT.

This chain uses TRBV18 with TRBJ2-5, with D tentatively TRBD2 (6 bases). V was clipped by 6 bases and J by 0 bases, with 14 bases between them. Germline V CDR1 and CDR2: KGHSH, LQKENI. This CDR3 is 15 amino acids long. The DNA of the CDR3 is TGTGCCAGCTCCCTGCACTCGGGGGACCAAGAGACCCAGTACTTC. Protein: CASSLHSGDQETQYF.

This chain joins TRBV2 and TRBJ2-6; no clear D. The CDR3 contains 14 residues. Germline CDR1 reads SNHLY; CDR2 reads FYNNEI. Trimming shortened V by 10 bases and J by 0 bases, and 10 bases separated the two germline ends. CDR3 in DNA: TGTGCCACCAGACGGAGCTCTGGGGCCAACGTCCTGACTTTC. Amino acids: CATRRSSGANVLTF.